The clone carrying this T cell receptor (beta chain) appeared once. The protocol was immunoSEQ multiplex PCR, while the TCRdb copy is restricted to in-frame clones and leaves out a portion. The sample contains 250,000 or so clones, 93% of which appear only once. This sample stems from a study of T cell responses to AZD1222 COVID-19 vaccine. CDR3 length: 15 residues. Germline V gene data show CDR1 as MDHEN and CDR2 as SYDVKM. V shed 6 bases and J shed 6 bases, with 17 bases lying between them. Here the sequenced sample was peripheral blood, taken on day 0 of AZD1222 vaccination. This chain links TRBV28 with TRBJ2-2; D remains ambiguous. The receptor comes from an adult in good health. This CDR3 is CASSYGPADAGELFF. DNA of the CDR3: TGTGCCAGCAGCTACGGACCCGCAGACGCCGGGGAGCTGTTTTTT.